A single sample gave rise to the 17 T cell receptor beta chains below, sequenced in a study of human T cells and chemical hapten exposure. Via MiXCR, TCRdb re-called the RACE reads, giving one row per CDR3 protein. The sample shows 80,000 to 95,000 distinct CDR3 sequences, under 14% of them seen only once. The time point denotes: patch test 2, 6 weeks after DPC sensitization. Treatment here: therapeutic diphenylcyclopropenone sensitization with weekly scalp DPC. This material consisted of whole blood, taken in connection with sensitization to the hapten diphenylcyclopropenone (DPC). The receptors derive from a man aged 18 to 35 with alopecia areata. Some clones in this sample may be carry-over from other donors' samples.

This clonotype showed up many times. This chain joins TRBV11-2 and TRBJ2-1; 9 nucleotides agree with TRBD2. Germline V CDR1 and CDR2: SGHAT, FQNNGV. The CDR3 runs to 16 residues. V lost 0 bases, J lost 8 bases, and 8 bases stayed unmatched. CDR3 sequence: CASSLDLASGDYEQFF. In DNA, the CDR3 is TGTGCCAGCAGCTTAGATCTGGCTAGCGGGGACTATGAGCAGTTCTTC.

The chain couples TRBV11-3 to TRBJ1-4; D is unclear. V was pared by 0 bases and J by 8 bases, with 16 bases between. CDR3 length: 16 residues. Per germline, CDR1 SGHNT and CDR2 YENEEA. The CDR3 protein is CASSLDRAEHAEKLFF. The CDR3 DNA reads as TGTGCCAGCAGCTTAGATCGGGCCGAACATGCCGAAAAACTGTTTTTT. The full variable domain, with the rest looked up from reference TRBV11-3 and TRBJ1-4, is EAGVVQSPRYKIIEKKQPVAFWCNPISGHNTLYWYLQNLGQGPELLIRYENEEAVDDSQLPKDRFSAERLKGVDSTLKIQPAELGDSAVYLCASSLDRAEHAEKLFFGSGTQLSVL.

This clonotype occurred many times. The chain is built from TRBV29-1 and TRBJ1-1; D uncertain. This CDR3 is 14 amino acids long. CDR1 and CDR2 (germline): SQVTM, ANQGSEA. V gave up 2 bases and J gave up 1 base, with 11 bases separating them. The DNA of the CDR3 is TGCAGCGTTGAACCCCTGAGCAAGAACACTGAAGCTTTCTTT. Encoded protein: CSVEPLSKNTEAFF.

J is TRBJ2-5 and V is TRBV6-2 or TRBV6-3, with 7 bases aligning to TRBD1. The V segment lost 8 bases and the J segment 3 bases; nucleotides outside the gene matches: 6. CDR1 is MNHEY and CDR2 is SVGEGT in the germline V gene. There are 13 residues in the CDR3. CDR3 nucleotide sequence: TGTGCCAGCCTGGGACAGTCAAAAGAGACCCAGTACTTC. It yields the protein CASLGQSKETQYF.

The chain recombines TRBV18 with TRBJ1-1; the D gene is possibly TRBD1 (5 bases). Per germline, CDR1 KGHSH and CDR2 LQKENI. The CDR3 is 17 amino acids. The ends were cut back, 3 bases at V and 0 bases at J, with 17 bases in the middle. CDR3 sequence reads: CASSPILRVPMNTEAFF. In nucleotides, the CDR3 is TGTGCCAGCTCACCCATTCTCAGGGTCCCGATGAACACTGAAGCTTTCTTT.

This clonotype was counted between two and nine times. This chain links TRBV6-2 or TRBV6-3 with TRBJ2-2, with D possibly TRBD1 on 5 matching bases. The CDR3 covers 13 residues. The V gene lost 2 bases and the J gene lost 4 bases, with 5 bases spanning the gap. CDR1 and CDR2 from the germline V gene are MNHEY and SVGEGT. CDR3 bases: TGTGCCAGCAGTTACAGGGGCACCGGGGAGCTGTTTTTT. It translates to CASSYRGTGELFF.

This clonotype was counted at least ten times. The rearrangement joins TRBV12-3 or TRBV12-4 to TRBJ1-2; D remains unclear. CDR3 length: 11 residues. V dropped 6 bases and J dropped 4 bases, with 6 bases sitting between them. The CDR3 spells CASSKLYGYTF. The CDR3 DNA is TGTGCCAGCAGCAAGCTCTATGGCTACACCTTC.

This chain connects TRBV20-1 to TRBJ1-5; D gene ambiguous. This CDR3 has 15 residues. Germline V gene lookup returns CDR1 DFQATT and CDR2 SNEGSKA (reference sequence). Trimming removed 3 bases from V and 1 base from J, with 13 bases in between. In DNA form, the CDR3 reads TGCAGTGCTAGCATTAATCGGGGAAGCAATCAGCCCCAGCATTTT. Encoded protein: CSASINRGSNQPQHF.

This chain links TRBV6-2 or TRBV6-3 with TRBJ2-3; 9 nucleotides align to TRBD2. Trimming cost V 5 bases and J 2 bases; bases outside gene matches: 14. Germline lookup yields CDR1 MNHEY and CDR2 SVGEGT. CDR3 length: 18 amino acids. This CDR3 reads CASSTYTLAGTTTDTQYF. The CDR3 nucleotides are TGTGCCAGCAGTACTTACACCCTAGCGGGGACTACCACAGATACGCAGTATTTT.

In its sample, this clonotype was seen many times. J is TRBJ2-1 and V is TRBV27; 8 bases fit TRBD2. The CDR3 has 18 amino acids. The V and J ends lost 4 bases and 0 bases, in that order; junction bases with no gene match: 11. CDR1 and CDR2 (germline): MNHEY, SMNVEV (reference sequence). The CDR3 reads CASSSVAGLHSSYNEQFF. CDR3 DNA sequence: TGTGCCAGCAGTTCGGTAGCGGGGCTCCACAGCTCCTACAATGAGCAGTTCTTC.

This clonotype was seen repeatedly, ten times or more. The chain carries TRBV7-9 and TRBJ2-3; no firm D call. The CDR3 extends over 14 amino acids. Deletions cut 3 bases from V and 5 bases from J, with 12 bases between. CDR1 and CDR2 from the germline V gene are SEHNR and FQNEAQ (reference sequence). The CDR3 here is CASSFGIVGDTQYF. CDR3 DNA: TGTGCCAGCAGCTTTGGTATCGTCGGAGATACGCAGTATTTT.

This clonotype showed up many times. The chain recombines TRBV7-9 with TRBJ2-6; 9 bases map to TRBD1. Germline V gene lookup returns CDR1 SEHNR and CDR2 FQNEAQ (reference sequence). This CDR3 has 17 amino acids. With 5 bases clipped from V and 4 bases from J, the junction kept 9 bases outside the gene matches. The CDR3 nucleotides are TGTGCCAGCAGCAACCGGGACAGGGAAGCCGGGGCCAACGTCCTGACTTTC. This translates into CASSNRDREAGANVLTF.

This clonotype was counted at least ten times. This rearrangement joins TRBV15 to TRBJ1-5; TRBD1 might be the D (5 bases). V was trimmed by 2 bases and J by 3 bases, leaving 8 bases between them. CDR1 and CDR2 from the germline V gene are LNHNV and YYDKDF (reference sequence). The CDR3 is made up of 14 amino acids. CDR3 sequence reads: CATSRRQSNQPQHF. The CDR3 nucleotides are TGTGCCACCAGCAGAAGACAGTCCAATCAGCCCCAGCATTTT. The entire variable domain, with the rest obtained from reference TRBV15 and TRBJ1-5, is as follows: DAMVIQNPRYQVTQFGKPVTLSCSQTLNHNVMYWYQQKSSQAPKLLFHYYDKDFNNEADTPDNFQSRRPNTSFCFLDIRSPGLGDTAMYLCATSRRQSNQPQHFGDGTRLSIL.

This clonotype has a count of ten or more. The chain recombines TRBV29-1 with TRBJ2-2; TRBD1 matches at 10 bases. Germline V gives CDR1 SQVTM, CDR2 ANQGSEA. CDR3 size: 13 residues. Trimming took 4 bases from V and 6 from J; bases not matched to a gene: 2. CDR3 region: CSVGTGGAGELFF. The DNA for the CDR3 is TGCAGCGTTGGGACAGGGGGAGCCGGGGAGCTGTTTTTT.

This clonotype has ten or more counts. This chain links TRBV9 with TRBJ1-1; D gene uncertain. The CDR3 is made up of 14 amino acids. V was clipped by 0 bases and J by 3 bases, with 9 bases between them. Germline loops: CDR1 SGDLS, CDR2 YYNGEE. CDR3 loop: CASSVAYGDTEAFF. The CDR3, as DNA: TGTGCCAGCAGCGTAGCTTACGGGGACACTGAAGCTTTCTTT.

The rearrangement uses TRBV25-1 and TRBJ1-2; no clear D. Germline V gives CDR1 MGHDK, CDR2 SYGVNS. The V gene lost 4 bases and the J gene lost 4 bases, with 13 bases spanning the gap. This CDR3 is built from 14 residues. The chain's CDR3 is CASSGVTFFYGYTF. The CDR3 nucleotides read TGTGCCAGCAGTGGTGTTACTTTCTTCTATGGCTACACCTTC.

In its sample, this clonotype was seen many times. The chain recombines TRBV3-1 with TRBJ1-4, with D possibly TRBD1 on 5 matching bases. The ends were cut back, 0 bases at V and 2 bases at J, with 10 bases in the middle. CDR1 and CDR2 (germline): LGHDT, YNNKEL (reference sequence). This CDR3 comprises 16 residues. CDR3 sequence: CASSQDRDGTNEKLFF. In DNA, the CDR3 is TGTGCCAGCAGCCAAGACAGGGATGGGACTAATGAAAAACTGTTTTTT.